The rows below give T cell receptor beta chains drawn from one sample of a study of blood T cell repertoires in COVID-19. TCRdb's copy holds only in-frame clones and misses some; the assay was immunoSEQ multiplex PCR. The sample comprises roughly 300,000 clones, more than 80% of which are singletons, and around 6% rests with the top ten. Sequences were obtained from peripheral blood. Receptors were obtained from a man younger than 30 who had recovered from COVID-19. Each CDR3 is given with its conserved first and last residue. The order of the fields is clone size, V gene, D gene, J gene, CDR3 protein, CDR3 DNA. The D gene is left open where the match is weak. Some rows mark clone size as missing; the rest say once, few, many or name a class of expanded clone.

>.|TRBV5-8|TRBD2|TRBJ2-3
CASSYGLAGAPTDTQYF
TGTGCCAGCAGCTATGGACTAGCGGGGGCCCCCACAGATACGCAGTATTTT
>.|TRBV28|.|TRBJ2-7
CASFWAGEQYF
TGTGCCAGCTTTTGGGCCGGCGAGCAGTACTTC
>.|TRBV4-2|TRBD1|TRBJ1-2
CASSLRTGGDYGYTF
TGTGCCAGCAGCCTTCGGACAGGGGGCGACTATGGCTACACCTTC
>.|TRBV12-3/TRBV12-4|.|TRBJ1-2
CASSPGDYGYTF
TGTGCCAGCAGCCCGGGTGACTATGGCTACACCTTC
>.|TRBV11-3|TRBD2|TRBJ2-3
CASSLSGRPDTQYF
TGTGCCAGCAGCCTTAGCGGGAGGCCAGATACGCAGTATTTT
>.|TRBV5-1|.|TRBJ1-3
CASSLPGSGNTIYF
TGCGCCAGCAGCTTGCCAGGGTCTGGAAACACCATATATTTT
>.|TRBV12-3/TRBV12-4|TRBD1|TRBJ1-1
CASSRTGPAFF
TGTGCCAGCAGTCGGACAGGGCCAGCTTTCTTT
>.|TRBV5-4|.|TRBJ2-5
CASSLNPGYQETQYF
TGTGCCAGCAGCTTGAATCCCGGGTACCAAGAGACCCAGTACTTC
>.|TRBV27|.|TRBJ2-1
CASSLQGGGNEQFF
TGTGCCAGCAGTCTTCAAGGAGGCGGAAATGAGCAGTTCTTC
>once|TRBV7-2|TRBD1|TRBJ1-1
CASSFDRGGTEAFF
TGTGCCAGCAGCTTTGACAGGGGGGGCACTGAAGCTTTCTTT
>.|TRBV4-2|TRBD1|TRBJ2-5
CASSQTGQGGETQYF
TGTGCCAGCAGCCAAACGGGACAGGGGGGGGAGACCCAGTACTTC
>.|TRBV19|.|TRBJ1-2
CASSISAGPNYGYTF
TGTGCCAGTAGTATAAGCGCAGGGCCCAATTATGGCTACACCTTC
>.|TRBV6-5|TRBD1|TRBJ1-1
CASSRQQGAQGAFF
TGTGCCAGCAGCCGACAACAGGGGGCCCAAGGAGCTTTCTTT
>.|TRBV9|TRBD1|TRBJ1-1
CASSDGGQGAEAFF
TGTGCCAGCAGCGATGGAGGACAGGGGGCGGAAGCTTTCTTT
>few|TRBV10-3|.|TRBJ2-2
CAIGSGPNTGELFF
TGTGCCATCGGAAGCGGACCTAACACCGGGGAGCTGTTTTTT
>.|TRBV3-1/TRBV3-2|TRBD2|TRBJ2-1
CASSQDLAGEYNEQFF
TGTGCCAGCAGCCAAGATCTTGCGGGAGAATACAATGAGCAGTTCTTC
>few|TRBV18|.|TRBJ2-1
CASTPTLGEQFF
TGTGCCAGCACCCCAACGCTCGGTGAGCAGTTCTTC
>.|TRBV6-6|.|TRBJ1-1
CASRLLESTEAFF
TGTGCCAGCAGGCTTCTTGAGAGCACTGAAGCTTTCTTT
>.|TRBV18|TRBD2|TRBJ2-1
CASSPWTAGVVAGYNEQFF
TGTGCCAGCTCACCCTGGACGGCCGGCGTGGTAGCGGGGTACAATGAGCAGTTCTTC
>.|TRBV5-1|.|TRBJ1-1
CASSWAPPSGEAFF
TGCGCCAGCAGCTGGGCCCCACCAAGCGGCGAAGCTTTCTTT
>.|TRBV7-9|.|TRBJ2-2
CASSADAGGPYTGELFF
TGTGCCAGCAGCGCGGATGCCGGGGGTCCCTATACCGGGGAGCTGTTTTTT
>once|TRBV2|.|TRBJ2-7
CATLRTESYEQYF
TGTGCCACCCTCCGGACAGAGTCCTACGAGCAGTACTTC
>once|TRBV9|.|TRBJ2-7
CASSVGGSGYEQYF
TGTGCCAGCAGCGTGGGAGGATCTGGCTACGAGCAGTACTTC
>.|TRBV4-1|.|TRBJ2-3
CASSQRGGADFTDTQYF
TGCGCCAGCAGCCAGAGGGGGGGGGCCGACTTCACAGATACGCAGTATTTT
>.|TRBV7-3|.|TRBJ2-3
CASSLTSYADTQYF
TGTGCCAGCAGCTTAACGTCCTACGCGGATACGCAGTATTTT
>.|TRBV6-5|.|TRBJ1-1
CASRDQGAFAEAFF
TGTGCCAGCAGGGATCAAGGGGCGTTCGCTGAAGCTTTCTTT
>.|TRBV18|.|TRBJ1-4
CASSLTPDSVENEKLFF
TGTGCCAGCTCACTTACGCCCGACAGCGTAGAGAATGAAAAACTGTTTTTT
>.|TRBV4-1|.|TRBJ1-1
CASSQAPYTEAFF
TGCGCCAGCAGCCAAGCTCCTTACACTGAAGCTTTCTTT
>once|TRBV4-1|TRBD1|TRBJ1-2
CASSQDPGQGAFYNGYTF
TGCGCCAGCAGCCAAGATCCGGGACAGGGGGCGTTTTATAATGGCTACACCTTC
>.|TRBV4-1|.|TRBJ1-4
CASSQAGLVLFF
TGCGCCAGCAGCCAAGCGGGACTCGTACTGTTTTTT
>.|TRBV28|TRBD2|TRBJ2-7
CASRRVTSGVSYEQYF
TGTGCCAGCAGGCGAGTGACTAGCGGGGTTTCCTACGAGCAGTACTTC
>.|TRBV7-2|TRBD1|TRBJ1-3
CASSLGNRGHTIYF
TGTGCCAGCAGCTTGGGGAACAGGGGCCACACCATATATTTT
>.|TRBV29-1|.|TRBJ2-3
CSVEGTRVNTQYF
TGCAGCGTTGAGGGCACGAGGGTGAATACGCAGTATTTT
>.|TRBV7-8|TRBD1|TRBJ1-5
CANLPGPWDRGGNQPQHF
TGTGCCAACCTTCCTGGGCCCTGGGACAGGGGAGGTAATCAGCCCCAGCATTTT
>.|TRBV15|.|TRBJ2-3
CATSRPFSTADTQYF
TGTGCCACCAGCAGGCCGTTTTCGACAGCGGATACGCAGTATTTT
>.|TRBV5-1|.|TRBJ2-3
CASSGQTSTDTQYF
TGCGCCAGCAGTGGGCAGACAAGCACAGATACGCAGTATTTT
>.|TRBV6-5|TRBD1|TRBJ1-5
CASSPDRGDQPQHF
TGTGCCAGCAGCCCCGACAGGGGCGATCAGCCCCAGCATTTT
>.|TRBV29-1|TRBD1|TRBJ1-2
CSVDPGGGGYTF
TGCAGCGTGGATCCAGGGGGAGGTGGCTACACCTTC
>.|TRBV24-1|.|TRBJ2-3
CATSHRAKDTQYF
TGTGCCACCAGTCACAGGGCCAAAGATACGCAGTATTTT
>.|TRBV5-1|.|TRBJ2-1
CASSSLLTGLNEQFF
TGCGCCAGCAGCTCCCTGCTGACTGGATTGAATGAGCAGTTCTTC
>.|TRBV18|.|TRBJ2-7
CASSSTAYEQYF
TGTGCCAGCTCATCGACAGCGTACGAGCAGTACTTC
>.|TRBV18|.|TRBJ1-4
CASHPARAHSATNEKLFF
TGTGCCAGCCACCCGGCCAGGGCTCATTCTGCAACTAATGAAAAACTGTTTTTT
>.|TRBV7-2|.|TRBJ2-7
CASSFSFAEDEQYF
TGTGCCAGCAGCTTCTCCTTCGCGGAAGACGAGCAGTACTTC
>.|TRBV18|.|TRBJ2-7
CASSPPAGSYEQYF
TGTGCCAGCTCACCACCGGCGGGATCCTACGAGCAGTACTTC
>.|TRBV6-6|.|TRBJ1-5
CASSYKGDSNQPQHF
TGTGCCAGCAGTTACAAAGGGGATAGCAATCAGCCCCAGCATTTT
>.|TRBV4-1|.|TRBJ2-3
CASSQVSAGGTDTQYF
TGCGCCAGCAGCCAAGTGTCGGCCGGGGGCACAGATACGCAGTATTTT
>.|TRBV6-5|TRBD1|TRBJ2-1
CASKTGSSYNEQFF
TGTGCCAGCAAGACAGGGTCATCCTACAATGAGCAGTTCTTC
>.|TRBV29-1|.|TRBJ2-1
CSVEGLSRYNEQFF
TGCAGCGTTGAAGGACTCTCAAGATACAATGAGCAGTTCTTC
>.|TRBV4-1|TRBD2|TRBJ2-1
CASSQEGLAASYNEQFF
TGCGCCAGCAGCCAAGAGGGTCTAGCGGCCTCCTACAATGAGCAGTTCTTC
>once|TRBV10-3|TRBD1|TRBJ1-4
CAISESDPGTGKEKLFF
TGTGCCATCAGTGAGTCGGACCCCGGGACAGGGAAGGAAAAACTGTTTTTT
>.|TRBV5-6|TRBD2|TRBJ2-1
CASSRKRESLHEQFF
TGTGCCAGCAGCCGTAAGCGGGAGTCTCTCCATGAGCAGTTCTTC
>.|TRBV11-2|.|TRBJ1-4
CASSLGISRGENEKLFF
TGTGCCAGCAGCTTAGGCATCTCCAGGGGCGAAAATGAAAAACTGTTTTTT